This TCR beta chain was found in a study of control samples from healthy donors and cancer patients. The CDR3 totals 15 residues. V shed 3 bases and J 4 bases; nucleotides not matched to a gene: 5. The germline V gene encodes CDR1 PRHDT and CDR2 FYEKMQ (reference sequence). Produced via immunoSEQ multiplex PCR; TCRdb's table is partial and in-frame only. Of roughly 190,000 clones detected, 75% to 95% appear once; the ten largest clones hold more than 1.3%. Sequenced sample: blood. The source is a woman aged 25 to 39 in good health. The chain combines TRBV13 with TRBJ2-3, with 9 positions matching TRBD2. The CDR3 nucleotides read TGTGCCAGCAGCTTGCGGGGGGGGCCCCCAGATACGCAGTATTTT. Translating gives CASSLRGGPPDTQYF. The full variable domain, completed using reference TRBV13 and TRBJ2-3, is AAGVIQSPRHLIKEKRETATLKCYPIPRHDTVYWYQQGPGQDPQFLISFYEKMQSDKGSIPDRFSAQQFSDYHSELNMSSLELGDSALYFCASSLRGGPPDTQYFGPGTRLTVL.